The 3 T cell receptor beta chains in this list originate from one sample, sequenced in a study of T cell responses to AZD1222 COVID-19 vaccine. Only in-frame clones appear in the TCRdb table, and some are missing; sequencing was by immunoSEQ multiplex PCR. Of a few hundred thousand clones listed, 93% are singletons. The input for sequencing was peripheral blood, taken on day 0 of AZD1222 vaccination. Receptors originate from an adult in good health.

The chain joins TRBV7-9 to TRBJ2-1; D is possibly TRBD1 or TRBD2 (5 bases each). This CDR3 has 11 amino acids. Trimming pared 5 bases from V and 16 bases from J, leaving 15 bases between. In germline, CDR1 is SEHNR, CDR2 FQNEAQ (reference sequence). CDR3 nucleotide sequence: TGTGCCAGCAGCAATCCGGGACCCGAATTCTTC. Translation gives CASSNPGPEFF.

V gene TRBV7-3 combines with J gene TRBJ2-1; 12 nucleotides align to TRBD2. From germline, CDR1 is SGHTA and CDR2 FQGTGA. This CDR3 is 15 amino acids long. V lost 5 bases to trimming and J lost 8 bases; unmatched junction nucleotides: 7. DNA for the CDR3: TGTGCCAGCAGCCACAACCCTAGCGGGAGGGATGAGCAGTTCTTC. Translated, it gives CASSHNPSGRDEQFF.

V is TRBV10-1 and J is TRBJ1-1, with D possibly being TRBD1 (5 bases). This CDR3 spans 13 amino acids. Germline CDR1 reads WNHNN; CDR2 reads SYGVQD (reference sequence). V dropped 8 bases and J dropped 5 bases, with 15 bases sitting between them. As DNA, the CDR3 is TGCGCCAGCGGGGCCGGACCTGGGACTGAAGCTTTCTTT. Encoded protein: CASGAGPGTEAFF.